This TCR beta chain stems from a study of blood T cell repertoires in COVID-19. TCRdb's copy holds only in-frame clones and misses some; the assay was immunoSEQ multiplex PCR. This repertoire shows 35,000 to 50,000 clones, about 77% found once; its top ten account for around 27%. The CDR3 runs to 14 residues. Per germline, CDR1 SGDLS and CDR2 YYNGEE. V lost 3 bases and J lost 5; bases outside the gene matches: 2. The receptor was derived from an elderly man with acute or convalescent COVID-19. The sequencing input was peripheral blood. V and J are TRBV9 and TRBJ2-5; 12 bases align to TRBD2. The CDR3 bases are TGTGCCAGCAGCGCTGGACTAGCGGGGGAGACCCAGTACTTC. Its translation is CASSAGLAGETQYF.